Described below is a single T cell receptor beta chain sequence and its context. Its target is not known. This sample was included in a study of cytomegalovirus exposure and HLA in healthy donors. Clones were sequenced by immunoSEQ multiplex PCR, and TCRdb holds only the in-frame ones, with some missing. This sample has roughly 98,000 clones, with 87% found just once. Study-wide points: Among TCR sequences, most were rare, though some public TCRs appeared in many donors. Altogether, 150 to 200 TCR beta chains were recorded as cytomegalovirus-associated. As confirmed in vitro, a few CMV-associated chains were specific for CMV antigens.

The CDR3 runs to 15 residues. V was clipped by 3 bases and J by 0 bases, with 10 bases between them. Per the germline V gene, CDR1 is MNHEY and CDR2 is SMNVEV (reference sequence). The rearrangement links TRBV27 to TRBJ2-3; D is perhaps TRBD2 (6 bases). Sequenced material: PBMCs. The receptor's source is a man aged 18 to 29 in good health and CMV-seropositive. The CDR3 spells CASSFSGVSTDTQYF. The CDR3 DNA reads TGTGCCAGCAGTTTTAGCGGCGTTAGCACAGATACGCAGTATTTT.